This section outlines one T cell receptor beta chain sequence together with its context. The data are from a study of blood T cell repertoires in COVID-19. Participant age was roughly 18 to 89 years, and participants resided in around 24 US areas. Symptom resolution, clearance, or two negative PCRs marked the recovered donors of Cohort 3. Libraries were prepared by immunoSEQ multiplex PCR; TCRdb keeps only in-frame clonotypes and omits some of them. The sample records 140,000 or so clones, approximately 86% being singletons. Looked up from germline, CDR1 is SGHNT and CDR2 is YYREEE (reference sequence). CDR3 size: 14 residues. The V end was cut by 4 bases, the J end by 2 bases, with 12 bases between.

This TCR came from a woman aged 35 to 49 who had recovered from COVID-19. The V gene is TRBV5-4, the J gene TRBJ2-5, with D perhaps TRBD1 (8 bases). The sequenced sample consisted of PBMCs or T cells enriched from blood (not recorded which). The CDR3 DNA is TGTGCCAGCAGCACAGGGGGGGTACAAGAGACCCAGTACTTC. It codes for CASSTGGVQETQYF.